The entry that follows covers one TCR beta chain sequence. Its antigen is not identified. This CDR3 spans 13 amino acids. Trimming left V 7 bases short and J 4 bases short, with 13 bases between. Germline lookup yields CDR1 SNHLY and CDR2 FYNNEI. The authors distributed each subset's genomic DNA evenly over several immunoSEQ plates. Assay: immunoSEQ multiplex PCR; the TCRdb copy retains only in-frame clones and omits some. This sample has just over 95,000 clones, with roughly two thirds found just once. This entry comes from a study of shared clonotypes between healthy human individuals. Study as a whole: Researchers drew samples from a couple of women and three men aged 18 to 49. Study-level findings and limits: Compared with clonotypes that all four donors shared, non-shared clonotypes had lower generation probabilities. Estimated richness was generally greater in naive than memory subsets.

The receptor was derived from a young man in good health. Material for sequencing was memory CD8+ T cells sorted from blood. Subset specified: CD45RO+ cells pooled with CCR7-negative TemRA cells. This sequence joins TRBV2 and TRBJ1-1, with D hard to call. The CDR3 loop reads CASTQELGTEAFF. In nucleotides, the CDR3 is TGTGCCAGCACTCAGGAATTGGGCACTGAAGCTTTCTTT.